This T cell receptor (beta chain) was obtained from a study of T cells in localized non-small cell lung cancer (dated by TCRdb to about 2020). General notes on the study: The study examined T cell repertoires in 200 to 300 patients with early-stage NSCLC and compared tumors with uninvolved tumor-adjacent lungs. The cohort consisted of roughly 240 treatment-naive NSCLC patients whose localized lung tumors had been resected. A mean age of approximately 70 years was recorded for the NSCLC patients, of whom 129 were male and around 100 were female. General conclusions and limits of the study: Multi-region tumor sequencing was not performed, so intratumor heterogeneity could not be excluded. Higher T cell density in blood was associated with longer overall survival, whereas higher clonality in adjacent lung was associated with shorter survival. Because of the exploratory design, TCR variables were selected using unadjusted p-values without false-discovery rate correction. A median of roughly 60 of the top 100 tumor clones were detected in paired uninvolved adjacent lung, and some 29 of these tumor clones were also found among the top 100 clones of the paired uninvolved adjacent lung. Uninvolved tumor-adjacent lung showed the highest T cell clonality, higher than tumor, which suggests more focused antigenic responses in the uninvolved tumor-adjacent lung.

About this clone: No cognate antigen has been identified for it. Per-nucleotide qualities are absent, and no much larger clonotype sits a single base away.

At diagnosis, peripheral blood, uninvolved tumor-adjacent lung and tumor were collected and were preserved as a mix of fresh-frozen and FFPE material. For TCR repertoire profiling, the blood samples were analyzed as peripheral blood mononuclear cells. TCR beta CDR3 regions were sequenced from DNA using the immunoSEQ Assay. The authors' analysis ran thus. To compute T cell density, TCR beta template counts were normalized to usable DNA, which was estimated by amplifying housekeeping genes. Richness was estimated with the preseqR package, extrapolating to 400,000 templates for PBMC samples and 120,000 templates for tissue samples. Clonality was taken to be one minus Pielou's evenness. To identify tissue-enriched TCRs, differential abundance testing was run on productive amino-acid clonotypes with a minimum total count of 5 and an alpha of 0.1. The Jaccard Index and the Morisita Overlap Index were used to measure repertoire overlap between compartments. GLIPH grouped TCR beta CDR3s together with public tetramer-defined viral CDR3s, and a viral motif had to include at least three viral sequences and show V-gene enrichment. Held by TCRdb, this immuneACCESS table contains in-frame sequences only and omits some clones. Under half of the omission traces to an unresolved V gene where checked; the cause of the rest is unknown. V and J calls plus clone size are reproduced from that table; the DNA served to infer D and trimming. This sample has 10,000 to 15,000 clones in its table, and about 82% of those were observed once. The ten largest account for 50% to 75% of the sample.

The CDR3 runs 11 amino acids, cysteine and phenylalanine included. The read is trimmed to its CDR3 DNA, 33 bases read in frame from base 1. The germline ends are 6 bases apart after V is trimmed by 8 bases and J by 2 bases. CDR1 and CDR2, looked up from the germline V gene, are MNHEY and SVGAGI. The sequencing used peripheral blood, collected before any cancer treatment. The source of this sequence is a male donor older than 55 with stage III lung adenocarcinoma. The sequence is built from TRBV6-5 and TRBJ2-5; D gene: possibly TRBD2, on 5 matching bases. DNA sequence: TGTGCCAGCGGGAGACAAGAGACCCAGTACTTC. It is translated as CASGRQETQYF.